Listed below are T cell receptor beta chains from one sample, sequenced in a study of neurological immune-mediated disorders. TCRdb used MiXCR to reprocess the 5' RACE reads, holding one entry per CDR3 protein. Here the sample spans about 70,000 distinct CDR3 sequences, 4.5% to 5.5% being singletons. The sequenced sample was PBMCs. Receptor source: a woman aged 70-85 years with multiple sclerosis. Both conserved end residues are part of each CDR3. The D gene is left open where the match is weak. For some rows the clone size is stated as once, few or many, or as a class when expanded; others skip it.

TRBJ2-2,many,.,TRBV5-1,CASSLAVLTTGELFF,TGCGCCAGCAGCTTGGCCGTCCTTACGACCGGGGAGCTGTTTTTT
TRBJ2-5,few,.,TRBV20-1,CSASRSSGRKQETQYF,TGCAGTGCTAGCCGCTCGTCGGGGCGTAAACAAGAGACCCAGTACTTC
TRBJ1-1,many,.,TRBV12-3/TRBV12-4,CASTLDRHNTEAFF,TGTGCCAGCACCTTGGACAGACATAACACTGAAGCTTTCTTT
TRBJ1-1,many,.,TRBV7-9,CASSSLDRPNTEAFF,TGTGCCAGCAGCTCTTTGGACAGACCTAACACTGAAGCTTTCTTT
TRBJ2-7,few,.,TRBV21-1,CASSHRGSGGYPYEQYF,TGTGCCAGCAGCCATAGGGGGTCAGGGGGTTATCCATACGAGCAGTACTTC
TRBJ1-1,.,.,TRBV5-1,CASSLGREVEAFF,TGCGCCAGCAGCTTGGGCAGGGAGGTGGAGGCTTTCTTT
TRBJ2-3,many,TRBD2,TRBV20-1,CSASIPKGTSGRSTDTQYF,TGCAGTGCTAGCATTCCGAAGGGGACTAGCGGGAGAAGCACAGATACGCAGTATTTT
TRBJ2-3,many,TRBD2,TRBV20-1,CSASAGGADTQYF,TGCAGTGCTAGCGCGGGAGGGGCAGATACGCAGTATTTT
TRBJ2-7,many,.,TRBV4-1,CASSPRGRDYEQYF,TGCGCCAGCAGCCCGAGGGGCAGGGACTACGAGCAGTACTTC
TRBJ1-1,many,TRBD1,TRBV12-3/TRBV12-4,CASSRGQAGTEAFF,TGTGCCAGCAGTAGAGGACAGGCGGGGACTGAAGCTTTCTTT
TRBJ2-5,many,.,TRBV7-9,CAVARETQYF,TGTGCTGTGGCCCGGGAGACCCAGTACTTC
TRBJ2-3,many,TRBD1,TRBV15,CATSRDTGGITQYF,TGTGCCACCAGCAGAGATACAGGGGGGATAACGCAGTATTTT
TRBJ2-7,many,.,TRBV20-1,CSARDPEGNSYEQYF,TGCAGTGCTAGAGATCCTGAGGGAAATTCGTACGAGCAGTACTTC
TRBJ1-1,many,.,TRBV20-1,CSAPTALGSTEAFF,TGCAGTGCTCCGACCGCTTTGGGGTCGACTGAAGCTTTCTTT
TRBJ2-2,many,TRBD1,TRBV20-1,CSASGGQGSANTGELFF,TGCAGTGCTAGTGGGGGACAGGGAAGCGCGAACACCGGGGAGCTGTTTTTT
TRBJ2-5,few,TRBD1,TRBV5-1,CASSPGGDRVIGETQYF,TGCGCCAGCAGCCCAGGAGGGGACAGGGTAATTGGAGAGACCCAGTACTTC
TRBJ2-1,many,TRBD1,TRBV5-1,CASSLGQGYEQFF,TGCGCCAGCAGCTTGGGACAGGGTTATGAGCAGTTCTTC
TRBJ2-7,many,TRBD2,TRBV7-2,CASSPSGAYEQYF,TGTGCCAGCAGCCCTAGCGGGGCCTACGAGCAGTACTTC
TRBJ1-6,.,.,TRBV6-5,CASTKRGADSHLHF,TGTGCCAGCACCAAGAGAGGCGCCGATTCACACCTCCACTTT
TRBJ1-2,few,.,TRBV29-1,CSVGMGGRYGYTF,TGCAGCGTTGGGATGGGGGGCCGCTATGGCTACACCTTC
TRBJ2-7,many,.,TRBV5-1,CASSLKYNAGRSYEQYF,TGCGCCAGCAGCCTCAAATACAATGCGGGACGGTCCTACGAGCAGTACTTC
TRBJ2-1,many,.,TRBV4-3,CASSQDGGENEQFF,TGCGCCAGCAGCCAAGACGGCGGGGAAAATGAGCAGTTCTTC
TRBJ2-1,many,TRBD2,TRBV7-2,CASSRTSGHNEQFF,TGTGCCAGCAGCCGGACTAGCGGCCACAATGAGCAGTTCTTC
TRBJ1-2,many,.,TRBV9,CASSVAQGAIYGYTF,TGTGCCAGCAGCGTAGCTCAAGGGGCGATTTATGGCTACACCTTC
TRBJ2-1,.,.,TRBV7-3,CASSLVSSGSYNEQFF,TGTGCCAGCAGCTTAGTGTCCAGCGGCTCCTACAATGAGCAGTTCTTC
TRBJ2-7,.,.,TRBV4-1,CASSQAPQVGYEQYF,TGCGCCAGCAGCCAAGCCCCCCAGGTGGGCTACGAGCAGTACTTC
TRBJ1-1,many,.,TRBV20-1,CSAREGGAPSEAFF,TGCAGTGCTAGAGAAGGAGGGGCCCCGAGTGAAGCTTTCTTT
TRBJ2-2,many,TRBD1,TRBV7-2,CASSPPGGQNTGELFF,TGTGCCAGCAGCCCGCCAGGGGGACAGAACACCGGGGAGCTGTTTTTT
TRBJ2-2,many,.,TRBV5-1,CASSLNGEAGELFF,TGCGCCAGCAGCTTGAACGGAGAGGCCGGGGAGCTGTTTTTT
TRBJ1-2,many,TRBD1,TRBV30,CAWDRGPHGYTF,TGTGCCTGGGACAGGGGGCCGCATGGCTACACCTTC
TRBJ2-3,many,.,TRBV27,CASSLKDTQYF,TGTGCCAGCAGTTTAAAAGATACGCAGTATTTT
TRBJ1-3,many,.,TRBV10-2,CASSEPRDGGNTIYF,TGCGCCAGCAGTGAGCCCCGGGACGGAGGAAACACCATATATTTT
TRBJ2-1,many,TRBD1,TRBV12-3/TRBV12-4,CASRGTAFYNEQFF,TGTGCCAGCAGAGGGACAGCTTTCTACAATGAGCAGTTCTTC
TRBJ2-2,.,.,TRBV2,CAPAGLFF,TGTGCACCCGCCGGGCTGTTTTTT
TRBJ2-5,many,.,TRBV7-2,CASSRDLKETQYF,TGTGCCAGCAGTCGAGACCTTAAAGAGACCCAGTACTTC
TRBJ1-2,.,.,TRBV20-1,CSANYQGSIYGYTF,TGCAGTGCTAACTATCAGGGAAGTATCTATGGCTACACCTTC
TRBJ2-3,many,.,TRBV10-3,CAIRGDGSDTQYF,TGTGCCATCAGGGGGGATGGGTCAGATACGCAGTATTTT
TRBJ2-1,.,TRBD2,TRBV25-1,CASSDPAGAPYNEQFF,TGTGCCAGCAGTGACCCAGCGGGAGCTCCCTACAATGAGCAGTTCTTC
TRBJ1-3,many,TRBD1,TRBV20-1,CSARDLLDRALGNTIYF,TGCAGTGCTAGAGACCTACTCGACAGGGCTCTTGGAAACACCATATATTTT
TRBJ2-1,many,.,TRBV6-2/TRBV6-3,CASRRATGLTYNEQFF,TGTGCCAGCAGGCGCGCGACAGGCCTAACTTACAATGAGCAGTTCTTC
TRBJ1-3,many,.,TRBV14,CASSLANTIYF,TGTGCCAGCAGCCTAGCGAACACCATATATTTT
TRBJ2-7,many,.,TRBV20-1,CSARGGPLSEQYF,TGCAGTGCTCGAGGTGGGCCCCTCTCCGAGCAGTACTTC